These 10 T cell receptor beta chains were sequenced from one sample in a study of blood T cell repertoires in COVID-19. Produced via immunoSEQ multiplex PCR; TCRdb's table is partial and in-frame only. The sample lists 55,000 to 75,000 clones; 65% to 90% were seen once. The sample consisted of peripheral blood. These receptors originate from a man in his forties or fifties with active COVID-19.

The chain carries TRBV27 and TRBJ2-7; TRBD1 is a possible D gene (6 bases). The germline V gene encodes CDR1 MNHEY and CDR2 SMNVEV (reference sequence). Between the trimmed V and J ends, which lost 3 bases and 2 bases, there was a span of 17 bases. The CDR3 contains 16 residues. CDR3 protein: CASSFGPRQGTYEQYF. As DNA, the CDR3 is TGTGCCAGCAGTTTTGGACCCCGGCAGGGGACCTACGAGCAGTACTTC.

This chain connects TRBV29-1 to TRBJ1-1, with D possibly being TRBD1 (5 bases). CDR1 and CDR2 from the germline V gene are SQVTM and ANQGSEA. The germline V and J ends were trimmed by 7 bases and 6 bases, with 12 bases remaining between them. The CDR3 extends over 11 amino acids. CDR3 DNA sequence: TGCAGCGCTAAAGGAGGGGCTGAAGCTTTCTTT. Its translation: CSAKGGAEAFF.

V gene TRBV6-5 combines with J gene TRBJ1-2; 7 bases map to TRBD1. Germline V gene sequence: CDR1 MNHEY, CDR2 SVGAGI. V trimming: 2 bases; J trimming: 8 bases; junction bases outside the gene matches: 5. CDR3 length equals 13 residues. The CDR3 loop is CASSYGGGRGYTF. CDR3 in DNA: TGTGCCAGCAGTTACGGAGGGGGCAGGGGCTACACCTTC.

V and J are TRBV5-1 and TRBJ2-2, with a weak D call TRBD2 (6 bases). This CDR3 spans 15 amino acids. Germline V CDR1 and CDR2: SGHRS, YFSETQ. Trimming cost V 1 base and J 1 base, with 8 bases left between them. The CDR3 sequence is CASSLTAGNTGELFF. Written as DNA, the CDR3 is TGCGCCAGCAGCTTGACAGCGGGGAACACCGGGGAGCTGTTTTTT.

The chain recombines TRBV20-1 with TRBJ2-1; 7 bases line up with TRBD1. The trim removed 3 bases at V and 6 bases at J, leaving 20 bases unmatched. The germline CDR1 and CDR2 sequences are DFQATT and SNEGSKA (reference sequence). This CDR3 is 18 amino acids long. The CDR3 here is CSASSTLGTAFRGNEQFF. The CDR3 DNA reads TGCAGTGCTAGTTCCACCCTCGGGACAGCCTTTCGGGGCAATGAGCAGTTCTTC.

As DNA, the CDR3 is TGTGCCAGCAGCCGGGACAGGGACACTGAAGCTTTCTTT. It is translated as CASSRDRDTEAFF. This chain links TRBV12-3 or TRBV12-4 with TRBJ1-1, with TRBD1 matching 9 bases. Trimming took 6 bases from V and 3 from J; bases not matched to a gene: 2. The CDR3 contains 13 residues.

The chain employs TRBV7-9 and TRBJ2-7; maybe TRBD1 (5 bases). CDR1 SEHNR and CDR2 FQNEAQ come from the germline V gene (reference sequence). This CDR3 region has 13 residues. Trimming left V 1 base short and J 5 bases short, with 9 bases between. The CDR3 sequence is CASSLGGGDEQYF. DNA of the CDR3: TGTGCCAGCAGCTTAGGGGGCGGCGACGAGCAGTACTTC.

The rearrangement joins TRBV5-1 to TRBJ2-3; 7 positions match TRBD2. The CDR3 totals 16 residues. V dropped 5 bases and J dropped 2; count of bases not matched to a gene: 11. Germline V gene lookup returns CDR1 SGHRS and CDR2 YFSETQ. CDR3 in amino acids: CASRYGGLGLTDTQYF. The CDR3 coding sequence is TGCGCCAGCAGGTACGGAGGACTAGGACTCACAGATACGCAGTATTTT.

The V and J genes are TRBV6-5 and TRBJ2-1, with 8 bases matching TRBD1. The CDR3 is 14 residues long. Germline loops: CDR1 MNHEY, CDR2 SVGAGI. The trim removed 6 bases at V and 10 bases at J, leaving 11 bases unmatched. The CDR3 nucleotides are TGTGCCAGCAGAACGGACAGGGTAATTGGGGAGCAGTTCTTC. Its translation: CASRTDRVIGEQFF.

This clone was picked up a small number of times. V gene TRBV6-5 combines with J gene TRBJ2-3, with D possibly matching TRBD1 (6 bases). This CDR3 comprises 13 residues. V lost 6 bases and J 2 bases, leaving 9 bases between the germline ends. Germline assignment: CDR1 MNHEY and CDR2 SVGAGI. This CDR3 is CASRHRVTDTQYF. Written as DNA, the CDR3 is TGTGCCAGCAGGCACAGGGTCACAGATACGCAGTATTTT.